This T cell receptor (beta chain) stems from a study of identifying expanded T cells in peripheral blood. A remark on this clone: No antigen is known for it.

Here immunoSEQ multiplex PCR was the method, and the copy in TCRdb shows in-frame clones only, minus some. The table has 100,000 or so clones, roughly 91% seen once. Study-wide results and limits: Across healthy donors, higher total template counts meant significantly greater approximately 2-week count variance.

The V gene's germline CDR1 is MNHEY and CDR2 SVGAGI. The CDR3 extends over 14 amino acids. The trim removed 6 bases at V and 6 bases at J, leaving 8 bases unmatched. This receptor was taken from a person aged 18 to 75 in good health. Material: blood. The chain employs TRBV6-5 and TRBJ1-2, with 9 positions matching TRBD1. CDR3 region: CASSPGWTGDGYTF. In DNA, the CDR3 is TGTGCCAGCAGCCCCGGATGGACAGGGGATGGCTACACCTTC.